The rows below give T cell receptor beta chains drawn from one sample of a study of blood T cell repertoires in COVID-19. The repertoire was sequenced with immunoSEQ multiplex PCR; TCRdb's copy has only in-frame clones and lacks some. Among around 120,000 clones listed, just over 90% were seen once. The specimen sequenced was peripheral blood. The receptors were gathered from a human donor with active COVID-19. The donor label of this sample is uncertain. CDR3s leave out the opening cysteine and the closing phenylalanine or tryptophan.

v_call: TRBV15
cdr3_aa: ATSRDLGSNQPQH

v_call: TRBV6-1
cdr3_aa: ASSEPGQGTDTQY

v_call: TRBV18
cdr3_aa: ASSREGDGTQY

v_call: TRBV29-1
cdr3_aa: SVTGVNYGYT

v_call: TRBV7-9
cdr3_aa: ASSFDRGRNSPLH

v_call: TRBV5-1
cdr3_aa: ASSLEGRGISGNTIY

v_call: TRBV4-3
cdr3_aa: ASSQGGGPYNEQF

v_call: TRBV9
cdr3_aa: ASSAGGAQNRNSPLH

v_call: TRBV5-4
cdr3_aa: ASSTRPGQGNTEAF

v_call: TRBV7-2
cdr3_aa: ASSRAGVRETQY

v_call: TRBV4-3
cdr3_aa: ASSQMGGAGEKLF

v_call: TRBV6-5
cdr3_aa: ASSYSLSYEQY

v_call: TRBV19
cdr3_aa: ASSIGDTYNYGYT

v_call: TRBV6-5
cdr3_aa: ASLPRGDLNTEAF

v_call: TRBV11-3
cdr3_aa: ASSLGASTDTQY

v_call: TRBV27
cdr3_aa: ASRRYPAGGNTIY

v_call: TRBV5-4
cdr3_aa: ASSFQAGMNTGELF

v_call: TRBV12-3/TRBV12-4
cdr3_aa: ASSWRNEQF

v_call: TRBV6-1
cdr3_aa: ASSERQGTEAF

v_call: TRBV12-3/TRBV12-4
cdr3_aa: ASSLAGGETQY

v_call: TRBV19
cdr3_aa: ASSSQTPTGGGYGYT

v_call: TRBV6-5
cdr3_aa: ASSTPGGNTIY

v_call: TRBV2
cdr3_aa: ASSDDRVGNQPQH

v_call: TRBV5-5
cdr3_aa: ASSWGLAKETQY

v_call: TRBV4-3
cdr3_aa: ASSQEGTANSPLH

v_call: TRBV25-1
cdr3_aa: ASSDLIRDRAGEQF

v_call: TRBV19
cdr3_aa: ASSPQYRGNYGYT

v_call: TRBV7-8
cdr3_aa: ASSLEGGKSYEQY

v_call: TRBV4-3
cdr3_aa: ASSQGAQGHSGNTIY

v_call: TRBV18
cdr3_aa: ASSPRDSTKNEKLF

v_call: TRBV7-2
cdr3_aa: ASSLMAGLGADTQY

v_call: TRBV29-1
cdr3_aa: SEVEGTNGYT

v_call: TRBV9
cdr3_aa: ASSVKGGPLH

v_call: TRBV12-3/TRBV12-4
cdr3_aa: ASSLQGDTEAF

v_call: TRBV2
cdr3_aa: ASATDRGEKLF

v_call: TRBV19
cdr3_aa: ASSKGQRQGVNIQY